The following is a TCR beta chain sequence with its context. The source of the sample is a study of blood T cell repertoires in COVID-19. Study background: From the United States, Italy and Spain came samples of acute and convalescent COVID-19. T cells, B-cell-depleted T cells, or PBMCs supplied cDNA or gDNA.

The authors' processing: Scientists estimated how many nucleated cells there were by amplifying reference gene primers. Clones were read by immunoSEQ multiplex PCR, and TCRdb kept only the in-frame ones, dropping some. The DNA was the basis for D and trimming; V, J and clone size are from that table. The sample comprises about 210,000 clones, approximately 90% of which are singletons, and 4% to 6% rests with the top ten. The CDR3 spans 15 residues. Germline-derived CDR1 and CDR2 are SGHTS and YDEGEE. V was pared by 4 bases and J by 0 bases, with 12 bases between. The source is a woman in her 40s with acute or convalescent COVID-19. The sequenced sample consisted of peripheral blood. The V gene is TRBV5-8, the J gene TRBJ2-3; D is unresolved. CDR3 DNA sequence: TGTGCCAGCAGCGATGGGCAGCCAAGCACAGATACGCAGTATTTT. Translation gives CASSDGQPSTDTQYF. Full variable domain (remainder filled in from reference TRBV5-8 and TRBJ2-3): EAGVTQSPTHLIKTRGQQATLRCSPISGHTSVYWYQQALGLGLQFLLWYDEGEERNRGNFPPRFSGRQFPNYSSELNVNALELEDSALYLCASSDGQPSTDTQYFGPGTRLTVL.